The 5 T cell receptor beta chains given below trace back to one sample, sequenced in a study of Ad26.COV2.S vaccination and SARS-CoV-2 variants. Treatment here: 19 received Ad26.COV2.S at low or high dose, single or two shots; roughly five received placebo; per-sample allocation not given. Collection of samples fell on day 63 after the first vaccine or placebo injection. Profiling relied on immunoSEQ multiplex PCR, and the TCRdb table lists in-frame clones only, not all of them. The table shows around 380,000 clones, with approximately 91% occurring only once. The specimen comprised peripheral blood, sampled in a trial of Ad26.COV2.S vaccine versus placebo. The receptors come from a person aged 18-65 years who received the Ad26.COV2.S COVID-19 vaccine or a placebo.

This clone occurred many times. This chain joins TRBV4-1 and TRBJ1-2; D may be TRBD1 (5 bases). Germline-derived CDR1 and CDR2 are MGHRA and YSYEKL. The CDR3 is made up of 14 amino acids. Deletions cut 1 base from V and 7 bases from J, with 13 bases between. CDR3 in DNA: TGCGCCAGCAGCCAAGTGCTGACAGATCCTGGCTACACCTTC. It codes for CASSQVLTDPGYTF.

The genes are TRBV3-1 (or the pseudogene TRBV3-2) and TRBJ2-5, with unresolved D. Germline V CDR1 and CDR2: LGHDT, YNNKEL (reference sequence). Between the trimmed V and J ends, which lost 0 bases and 1 base, there was a span of 3 bases. This CDR3 is built from 13 residues. CDR3 residues: CASSQDPQETQYF. The CDR3 nucleotides are TGTGCCAGCAGCCAAGACCCCCAAGAGACCCAGTACTTC.

The chain joins TRBV4-1 to TRBJ2-1; D remains unclear. V was shortened by 0 bases and J by 2 bases, with 5 bases between the two germline ends. There are 14 residues in the CDR3. The germline gives CDR1 MGHRA, CDR2 YSYEKL. CDR3 nucleotide sequence: TGCGCCAGCAGCCAAGAACTCGCCTACAATGAGCAGTTCTTC. This gives the protein CASSQELAYNEQFF.

The V and J genes are TRBV10-3 and TRBJ1-6; 11 bases align to TRBD1. Germline V gene sequence: CDR1 ENHRY, CDR2 SYGVKD. J was trimmed by 7 bases and V by 8 bases; bases with no gene match: 7. This CDR3 region has 15 residues. The CDR3 nucleotides are TGTGCCATCGCCGGGACAGGGGGTTCCAATTCACCCCTCCACTTT. This codes for CAIAGTGGSNSPLHF.

The chain combines TRBV28 with TRBJ1-1; D not certain. The germline CDR1 and CDR2 sequences are MDHEN and SYDVKM. The V end was cut by 9 bases, the J end by 7 bases, with 3 bases between. This CDR3 contains 8 residues. This CDR3 is CARDEAFF. CDR3 DNA sequence: TGTGCCAGGGATGAAGCTTTCTTT.